This T cell receptor (beta chain) derives from a study of CD8 T cells in ankylosing spondylitis. Whole-study results and caveats: There was a TCR beta motif, made of fewer than 10 highly homologous variants, that appeared characteristic of ankylosing spondylitis blood.

Turning to this clonotype: Its antigen is unknown.

As the method for making TCR beta libraries, quantitative 5'-RACE with molecular barcodes was used. TCRdb reprocessed the 5' RACE reads with MiXCR, giving one entry per CDR3 protein. The sample lists under 150,000 distinct CDR3 sequences, about 15% seen once, with 25% to 40% in the top ten. V lost 7 bases to trimming and J lost 1 base; unmatched junction nucleotides: 3. The CDR3 totals 14 residues. The germline CDR1 and CDR2 sequences are MNHNS and SASEGT. Sequencing was carried out using blood, either unsorted or a sorted T cell fraction (not recorded which). This chain links TRBV6-1 with TRBJ2-5, with TRBD1 matching 10 bases. The receptor's source is a male donor with ankylosing spondylitis. DNA of the CDR3: TGTGCCAGCATTGGGGACAGGGGCCAAGAGACCCAGTACTTC. Its protein is CASIGDRGQETQYF.